The TCR beta chain described here comes from a study of circulating CD8 cells and anti-PD-1 response in melanoma. Across the study: Every 2 weeks, patients got 3 mg/kg nivolumab intravenously.

Four subsets defined by PD-1 and/or TIGIT were sorted from live CD3+CD8+TCRalphabeta+ cells. This clonotype rates as large (0.1 to 1%). Its antigen is unidentified. Germline V lookup: CDR1 SQVTM, CDR2 ANQGSEA. The V gene lost 3 bases and the J gene lost 6 bases, with 5 bases spanning the gap. This CDR3 has 10 residues. TCR libraries were prepared from around 15 ng of total RNA with the QIAseq Immune Repertoire TCR panel. TCRdb re-called the reads with MiXCR, one entry per CDR3 protein. The table records about 1,000 distinct CDR3 sequences, around 7.5% of them present only once. General observations from the study: At M1, fewer than 7.5% of TRB clonotypes appeared in multiple subsets.

The chain has TRBV29-1 and TRBJ1-2, with D unclear. This sample comprised CD8+ T cells from PBMCs, obtained at baseline or after one month of anti-PD-1 therapy (not recorded which). This receptor was taken from a human donor with melanoma. This CDR3 is CSVEAHGYTF. CDR3 nucleotide sequence: TGCAGCGTTGAGGCCCATGGCTACACCTTC.